These 21 T cell receptor beta chains came from one sample sequenced in a study of cytomegalovirus exposure and HLA in healthy donors (dated by TCRdb to about 2017). The library was obtained by the immunoSEQ multiplex PCR assay. For the multiplex PCR, a mixture combining 60 forward primers for TCR Vbeta segments and 13 reverse primers for TCR Jbeta segments was used. As stored in TCRdb, this immuneACCESS dataset retains in-frame rearrangements with V and J assigned. A fraction of the clones does not appear; measured against another copy, unresolved V genes explain less than half of the discrepancy, and the remainder lacks a known reason. The sample table gives around 30,000 clones. The ten most abundant clones make up 0.71% of the sample. The specimen was PBMCs. The receptors originated from a man aged 30 to 45 in good health and CMV-seronegative.

V usage is TRBV25-1 and J usage is TRBJ1-4; D gene unclear. V was shortened by 3 bases and J by 0 bases, with 8 bases between the two germline ends. This CDR3 contains 15 residues. Germline V gene sequence: CDR1 MGHDK, CDR2 SYGVNS. CDR3 nucleotide sequence: TGTGCCAGCAGTGACACCGGGGCAACTAATGAAAAACTGTTTTTT. Amino acid sequence: CASSDTGATNEKLFF.

The V call is TRBV6-1, the J call TRBJ2-7; TRBD2 matches 11 bases. V dropped 7 bases and J dropped 2; count of bases not matched to a gene: 7. The CDR3 is 15 amino acids. The germline CDR1 and CDR2 sequences are MNHNS and SASEGT. The CDR3, as DNA: TGTGCCAGCACCCCGACTAGCGGGGCCCCCTACGAGCAGTACTTC. The encoded protein is CASTPTSGAPYEQYF.

The genes are TRBV2 and TRBJ2-2; 8 bases map to TRBD2. In germline, CDR1 is SNHLY, CDR2 FYNNEI. The junction had 12 bases not matched to a gene; V was cut back by 8 bases and J by 7 bases. The CDR3 loop spans 15 amino acids. The chain's CDR3 is CASRDFLRGGGELFF. CDR3 DNA sequence: TGTGCCAGCCGGGACTTTCTCCGGGGGGGCGGGGAGCTGTTTTTT.

A remark on this clone: Other DNA sequences within the sample encode an identical CDR3. CDR3 in amino acids: CASSLDRGTDTQYF. CDR3 in DNA: TGCGCCAGCAGCTTAGACAGGGGCACAGATACGCAGTATTTT. The genes are TRBV5-1 and TRBJ2-3, with TRBD1 matching 7 bases. The germline CDR1 and CDR2 sequences are SGHRS and YFSETQ. The trim removed 2 bases at V and 1 base at J, leaving 1 base unmatched. This CDR3 has 14 residues.

The chain has TRBV12-2 and TRBJ2-7; the D call of TRBD2 is as the table states it, not checked on the DNA. TRBV12-2 is a pseudogene segment. The CDR3 has 19 amino acids. In nucleotides, the CDR3 is TGTGCAAGTCGCTTAGACGTTCGCCCCGACCCGGGGGTCCTCTACGAGCAGTACTTC. Translating gives CASRLDVRPDPGVLYEQYF.

The chain joins TRBV5-8 to TRBJ2-7; D is uncertain. Germline V gene data show CDR1 as SGHTS and CDR2 as YDEGEE. This CDR3 contains 10 residues. Trimming cost V 0 bases and J 9 bases, with 4 bases left between them. The CDR3 loop reads CASSLGGQYF. The DNA of the CDR3 is TGTGCCAGCAGCTTGGGCGGGCAGTACTTC.

The V gene is TRBV27, the J gene TRBJ2-1; TRBD2 matches at 11 bases. Germline CDR1 and CDR2: MNHEY and SMNVEV (reference sequence). This CDR3 has 16 amino acids. Trimming removed 5 bases from V and 0 bases from J; junction bases left unmatched: 3. Here the CDR3 reads CASSPLAGGSYNEQFF. CDR3 coding DNA: TGTGCCAGCAGTCCCCTAGCGGGGGGCTCCTACAATGAGCAGTTCTTC.

The J gene is TRBJ2-5, the V gene TRBV11-2; 9 bases align to TRBD2. Germline V gene sequence: CDR1 SGHAT, CDR2 FQNNGV. The CDR3 contains 18 residues. Germline trimming cut 2 bases from V and 1 base from J; bases unmatched to any gene: 11. This CDR3 reads CASSLYGGRAKAQETQYF. As DNA, the CDR3 is TGTGCCAGCAGCTTATATGGCGGGAGGGCCAAGGCCCAAGAGACCCAGTACTTC.

The chain has TRBV19 and TRBJ1-1; 9 bases line up with TRBD1. V shed 5 bases and J 4 bases; nucleotides not matched to a gene: 11. The CDR3 is 16 amino acids. CDR1 and CDR2 (germline): LNHDA, SQIVND (reference sequence). DNA of the CDR3: TGTGCCAGTAGTGTCAGGGATTACAGGGGGCCCACTGAAGCTTTCTTT. Amino acid sequence: CASSVRDYRGPTEAFF.

This chain connects TRBV7-2 to TRBJ2-7; 10 bases are a match to TRBD2. The CDR3 runs 15 residues. J lost 0 bases, V lost 3 bases, and 2 bases had no gene match. Germline V lookup: CDR1 SGHTA, CDR2 FQGNSA. The CDR3 nucleotides are TGTGCCAGCAGCTTCATAGCGGGAGGCTCCTACGAGCAGTACTTC. This gives the protein CASSFIAGGSYEQYF.

The V gene is TRBV7-3, the J gene TRBJ2-1, with D maybe TRBD2 (7 bases). This CDR3 contains 17 residues. The V end was cut by 2 bases, the J end by 4 bases, with 18 bases between. Per germline, CDR1 SGHTA and CDR2 FQGTGA. Written as DNA, the CDR3 is TGTGCCAGCAGCTTATACCTTCGTGGGGGGGCTTACAATGAGCAGTTCTTC. Amino acid sequence: CASSLYLRGGAYNEQFF.

The V call is TRBV19, the J call TRBJ2-7, with 7 bases matching TRBD2. The CDR3 is 12 residues long. Germline V CDR1 and CDR2: LNHDA, SQIVND (reference sequence). The J segment lost 5 bases and the V segment lost 3 bases, leaving 1 base of the junction unmatched. In nucleotides, the CDR3 is TGTGCCAGTAGTATCCGGGGGGACGAGCAGTACTTC. Its protein product is CASSIRGDEQYF.

The chain joins TRBV7-3 to TRBJ1-1; no definite D call. The CDR3 consists of 13 residues. Trimming took 3 bases from V and 4 from J, leaving 9 bases between them. Germline V gene sequence: CDR1 SGHTA, CDR2 FQGTGA. The CDR3 DNA reads TGTGCCAGCAGCTTCTCGGTTATCACTGAAGCTTTCTTT. Translation gives CASSFSVITEAFF. Drawing the rest from reference TRBV7-3 and TRBJ1-1, the complete variable domain is GAGVSQTPSNKVTEKGKYVELRCDPISGHTALYWYRQSLGQGPEFLIYFQGTGAADDSGLPNDRFFAVRPEGSVSTLKIQRTERGDSAVYLCASSFSVITEAFFGQGTRLTVV.

The chain combines TRBV28 with TRBJ1-2; the D gene is possibly TRBD1 (6 bases). This CDR3 spans 14 amino acids. Germline loops: CDR1 MDHEN, CDR2 SYDVKM. The V and J ends lost 5 bases and 3 bases respectively, with 13 bases between them. CDR3 region: CASSIDPGDYGYTF. The CDR3, as DNA: TGTGCCAGCAGTATAGACCCAGGGGACTATGGCTACACCTTC.

V is TRBV6-4 and J is TRBJ2-3; TRBD2 agrees at 8 bases. This CDR3 has 15 amino acids. Trimming at V came to 4 bases and at J to 4 bases, leaving 7 bases not matched to a gene. The germline CDR1 and CDR2 sequences are MRHNA and SNTAGT. Here the CDR3 DNA reads TGTGCCAGCAGTGCGGAAGCGGGGGCCGCAGATACGCAGTATTTT. It codes for CASSAEAGAADTQYF.

The J gene is TRBJ2-1, the V gene TRBV6-4, with D hard to call. In germline, CDR1 is MRHNA, CDR2 SNTAGT. V lost 7 bases and J 0 bases, leaving 13 bases between the germline ends. This CDR3 contains 15 residues. CDR3 nucleotides: TGTGCCAGCAAGCCCCGCATTAGCTCCTACAATGAGCAGTTCTTC. It yields the protein CASKPRISSYNEQFF.

J is TRBJ2-7 and V is TRBV14, with TRBD1 matching over 8 bases. CDR1 is SGHDN and CDR2 is FVKESK in the germline V gene. V lost 4 bases, J lost 0 bases, and 8 bases stayed unmatched. This CDR3 is built from 16 residues. CDR3 sequence reads: CASSRLLGTGSYEQYF. In DNA, the CDR3 is TGTGCCAGCAGCCGCCTGTTGGGGACAGGCTCCTACGAGCAGTACTTC.

J is TRBJ2-2 and V is TRBV28; 7 nucleotides align to TRBD1. This CDR3 has 15 residues. Germline V gives CDR1 MDHEN, CDR2 SYDVKM. V lost 6 bases and J lost 5; bases outside the gene matches: 9. The CDR3 loop is CASSSTLRGTGELFF. The CDR3 DNA is TGTGCCAGCAGCAGCACCCTCAGGGGGACCGGGGAGCTGTTTTTT.

The CDR3 loop reads CASSRIVNPDQPQHF. In nucleotides, the CDR3 is TGTGCCAGCAGCCGTATCGTCAACCCAGATCAGCCCCAGCATTTT. J is TRBJ1-5 and V is TRBV7-2; D unresolved. The CDR3 contains 15 residues. Trimming left V 5 bases short and J 5 bases short, with 16 bases between. Germline CDR1 SGHTA, CDR2 FQGNSA.

V is TRBV7-2 and J is TRBJ2-7, with a tentative D call TRBD1 (6 bases). Trimming left V 1 base short and J 0 bases short, with 7 bases between. The V gene's germline CDR1 is SGHTA and CDR2 FQGNSA. The CDR3 runs to 14 residues. The CDR3 loop is CASSLVGASYEQYF. The CDR3 DNA follows: TGTGCCAGCAGCTTAGTGGGGGCCTCCTACGAGCAGTACTTC.

The chain carries TRBV5-4 and TRBJ2-1; a weak D match, TRBD2 (6 bases). The germline V gene has CDR1 SGHNT and CDR2 YYREEE (reference sequence). Trimming left V 3 bases short and J 9 bases short, with 16 bases between. There are 14 residues in the CDR3. The CDR3 DNA reads as TGTGCCAGCAGCTCGGCGAGGCGGGGAGGTGAGCAGTTCTTC. This gives the protein CASSSARRGGEQFF.